This T cell receptor beta chain was retrieved from a study of T cells in Graves' hyperthyroidism and ophthalmopathy. RNA transcripts yielded amplified TCR beta CDR3 regions. TCR CDR3 underwent first-round RT-PCR with the HTBI primer set. A single record per CDR3 protein comes from TCRdb applying MiXCR to the multiplex PCR reads. The table includes 490,000 or so distinct CDR3 sequences, over 45% detected once. This clonotype was seen a handful of times. Its antigen is unknown. Study-level points and caveats: Median prediction lead before ophthalmopathy onset was 6 to 8 months with the model.

The CDR3 is made up of 12 amino acids. V lost 7 bases, J lost 7 bases, and 13 bases lay in between. Germline lookup yields CDR1 MGHDK and CDR2 SYGVNS. The V and J genes are TRBV25-1 and TRBJ1-2; D is perhaps TRBD1 (5 bases). Sequences were obtained from peripheral blood or thyroid tissue (not recorded which). This sequence was found in an adult woman with Graves' disease, either hyperthyroidism or ophthalmopathy (not recorded which). The CDR3 sequence: CASKQVTLGYTF. CDR3 sequence (DNA): TGTGCCAGCAAACAGGTTACCCTTGGCTACACCTTC.